The 4 T cell receptor beta chains in this list originate from one sample, sequenced in a study of T-cell reconstitution after alpha-beta-depleted transplantation in children. Using unique molecular identifiers, the investigators prepared the TCRbeta library. TCRdb fed the PCR reads into MiXCR, producing one record per CDR3 protein. The sample consists of roughly 300,000 distinct CDR3 sequences, 11% of them appearing once. The sequencing used peripheral blood, collected 180 days after TCRalphabeta/CD19-depleted stem cell transplant. The origin of the receptors is a male patient between 2 and 9 years old who had a stem cell transplant for chronic granulomatous disease, so the T cells may come from the graft donor.

This clonotype was found many times. This chain connects TRBV20-1 to TRBJ2-3; 10 bases are a match to TRBD2. Looked up from germline, CDR1 is DFQATT and CDR2 is SNEGSKA (reference sequence). V trimming: 3 bases; J trimming: 2 bases; junction bases outside the gene matches: 8. There are 16 residues in the CDR3. The CDR3: CSARTSGPGPTDTQYF. The CDR3, as DNA: TGCAGTGCTAGGACTAGCGGGCCGGGACCCACAGATACGCAGTATTTT.

There are many counts of this clonotype. The chain combines TRBV28 with TRBJ1-6, with D possibly TRBD1 on 6 matching bases. V was cut by 1 base and J by 4 bases, with 14 bases left in between. This CDR3 region has 17 residues. The germline gives CDR1 MDHEN, CDR2 SYDVKM. CDR3 region: CASSLYSGDIYNSPLHF. CDR3 in DNA: TGTGCCAGCAGTTTATACTCCGGGGACATTTATAATTCACCCCTCCACTTT. Based on the CDR3 plus reference TRBV28 and TRBJ1-6, the full variable domain is DVKVTQSSRYLVKRTGEKVFLECVQDMDHENMFWYRQDPGLGLRLIYFSYDVKMKEKGDIPEGYSVSREKKERFSLILESASTNQTSMYLCASSLYSGDIYNSPLHFGNGTRLTVT.

The genes are TRBV18 and TRBJ2-7; no definite D call. Germline-derived CDR1 and CDR2 are KGHSH and LQKENI. This CDR3 is built from 15 residues. The V and J ends lost 4 bases and 3 bases respectively, with 16 bases between them. The CDR3 region is CASSHLSSSNYEQYF. DNA for the CDR3: TGTGCCAGCTCACATTTATCCTCCTCGAACTACGAGCAGTACTTC. The whole variable domain, filled in from reference TRBV18 and TRBJ2-7, reads NAGVMQNPRHLVRRRGQEARLRCSPMKGHSHVYWYRQLPEEGLKFMVYLQKENIIDESGMPKERFSAEFPKEGPSILRIQQVVRGDSAAYFCASSHLSSSNYEQYFGPGTRLTVT.

On this clonotype itself: A much larger clone lies a single base off, so this may be a read error. The rearrangement uses TRBV29-1 and TRBJ2-1, with D unresolved. This CDR3 has 14 amino acids. Germline values: CDR1 SQVTM, CDR2 ANQGSEA. For the CDR3, the DNA is TGCAGCGTTGAAGGGGCCCCTTCCTACAAGGAGCAGTTCTTC. It specifies CSVEGAPSYKEQFF.